This T cell receptor (beta chain) was observed in a study of blood T cell repertoires in COVID-19. Study information: Acute and convalescent COVID-19 specimens originated in the United States, Italy and Spain.

This clone was detected only a few times. Per the study methods: Amplifying reference gene primers gave estimates of nucleated cell counts. Some clones are missing from TCRdb's copy, which holds only in-frame ones; the method was immunoSEQ multiplex PCR. The V and J calls and clone size were taken over from that table, and D and trimming were inferred from the DNA. The top ten clones hold roughly 17% of a sample with tens of thousands of clones, approximately 86% of them seen once. Trimming removed 7 bases from V and 7 bases from J; junction bases left unmatched: 8. This CDR3 contains 14 residues. Germline CDR1 is SNHLY and CDR2 is FYNNEI.

This chain connects TRBV2 to TRBJ2-7; 12 nucleotides line up with TRBD1. What was sequenced was peripheral blood. This TCR was recovered from a man between 35 and 55 years old with acute or convalescent COVID-19. The CDR3: CASNKGQGAKEQYF. CDR3 coding DNA: TGTGCCAGCAATAAGGGACAGGGGGCGAAAGAGCAGTACTTC.